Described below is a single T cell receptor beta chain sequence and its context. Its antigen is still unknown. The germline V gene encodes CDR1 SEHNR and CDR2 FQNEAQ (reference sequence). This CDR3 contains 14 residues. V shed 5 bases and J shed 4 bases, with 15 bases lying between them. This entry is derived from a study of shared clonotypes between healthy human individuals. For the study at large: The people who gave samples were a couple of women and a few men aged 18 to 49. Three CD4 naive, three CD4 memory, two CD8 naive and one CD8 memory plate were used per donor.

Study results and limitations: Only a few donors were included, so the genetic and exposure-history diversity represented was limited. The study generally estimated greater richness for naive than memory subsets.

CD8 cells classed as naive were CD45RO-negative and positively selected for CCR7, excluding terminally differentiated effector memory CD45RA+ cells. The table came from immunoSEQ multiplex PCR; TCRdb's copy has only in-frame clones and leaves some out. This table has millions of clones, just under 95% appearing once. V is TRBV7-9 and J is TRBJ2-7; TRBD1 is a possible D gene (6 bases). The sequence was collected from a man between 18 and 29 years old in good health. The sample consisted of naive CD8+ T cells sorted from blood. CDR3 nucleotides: TGTGCCAGCAGCCCCCGGGACATTGTATACGAGCAGTACTTC. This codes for CASSPRDIVYEQYF.